Below are 10 T cell receptor beta chains sequenced from a single sample in a study of radiotherapy plus CTLA-4 blockade in lung cancer. The method was immunoSEQ multiplex PCR; TCRdb's version includes in-frame clones alone and lacks a portion of them. The table records tens of thousands of clones, just under 75% of them present only once. Sequencing used peripheral blood, obtained from a patient treated with radiotherapy plus ipilimumab. The receptors here all came from a human donor with non-small cell lung cancer who had stable disease on radiotherapy plus ipilimumab.

This clone was seen once. This rearrangement joins TRBV6-5 to TRBJ1-1, with 9 positions matching TRBD1. Germline V lookup: CDR1 MNHEY, CDR2 SVGAGI. The CDR3 consists of 15 residues. Losses at the gene ends were 2 bases for V and 5 bases for J; bases not matched to a gene: 6. The CDR3 protein is CASSYNDRGDTEAFF. The DNA of the CDR3 is TGTGCCAGCAGTTACAATGACAGGGGGGATACTGAAGCTTTCTTT.

This clone was picked up a small number of times. The V and J genes are TRBV7-2 and TRBJ1-3; no firm D call. Trimming left V 5 bases short and J 1 base short, with 15 bases between. Germline CDR1 and CDR2: SGHTA and FQGNSA. The CDR3 sequence is 16 residues long. CDR3 residues: CASSPFGVRSGNTIYF. The CDR3 region has the DNA TGTGCCAGCAGCCCCTTCGGGGTAAGGTCTGGAAACACCATATATTTT.

The CDR3 is CASRPGLAPHNEQFF. In DNA, the CDR3 is TGTGCCAGCAGGCCCGGACTAGCCCCACACAATGAGCAGTTCTTC. The rearrangement uses TRBV6-1 and TRBJ2-1; the match to TRBD2 covers 8 bases. The CDR3 runs 15 residues. Germline V CDR1 and CDR2: MNHNS, SASEGT. J was trimmed by 5 bases and V by 6 bases; bases with no gene match: 9.

The rearrangement uses TRBV6-6 and TRBJ2-7; 7 bases align to TRBD2. J lost 6 bases, V lost 6 bases, and 8 bases had no gene match. Germline loops: CDR1 MNHNY, CDR2 SVGAGI (reference sequence). The CDR3 is made up of 13 amino acids. This CDR3 is CASRRGGLVEQYF. The CDR3 DNA sequence: TGTGCCAGCAGACGGGGAGGGTTGGTCGAGCAGTACTTC.

The V gene is TRBV18, the J gene TRBJ2-1, with unresolved D. V gave up 7 bases and J gave up 9 bases, with 13 bases separating them. This CDR3 region has 12 residues. Looked up from germline, CDR1 is KGHSH and CDR2 is LQKENI. The CDR3 here is CASLPSAGEQFF. The CDR3 DNA sequence: TGTGCCAGCTTACCCTCGGCAGGTGAGCAGTTCTTC.

The J gene is TRBJ1-3, the V gene TRBV6-6; 8 bases map to TRBD1. The CDR3 covers 14 residues. Unmatched junction bases numbered 5, after V lost 8 bases and J lost 2 bases. Per germline, CDR1 MNHNY and CDR2 SVGAGI (reference sequence). The CDR3 DNA follows: TGTGCCAGCCGGGCAGGGGGCGCTGGAAACACCATATATTTT. Translating gives CASRAGGAGNTIYF.

The chain links TRBV4-3 to TRBJ1-2; D is undetermined. CDR1 is LGHNA, CDR2 YSLEER, per germline. The CDR3 is 13 amino acids. V gave up 0 bases and J gave up 3 bases, with 5 bases separating them. Here the CDR3 DNA reads TGCGCCAGCAGCCAAGATTCCGACTATGGCTACACCTTC. This codes for CASSQDSDYGYTF.

The rearrangement uses TRBV30 and TRBJ1-6; possible D gene TRBD1, 5 bases. The CDR3 runs 15 residues. V lost 2 bases and J 5 bases, leaving 13 bases between the germline ends. The V gene's germline CDR1 is GTSNPN and CDR2 SVGIG (reference sequence). The CDR3 protein is CAWSRGGSDNSPLHF. The DNA for the CDR3 is TGTGCCTGGAGTAGGGGCGGGAGCGATAATTCACCCCTCCACTTT. Variable domain in full (rest from reference TRBV30 and TRBJ1-6): SQTIHQWPATLVQPVGSPLSLECTVEGTSNPNLYWYRQAAGRGLQLLFYSVGIGQISSEVPQNLSASRPQDRQFILSSKKLLLSDSGFYLCAWSRGGSDNSPLHFGNGTRLTVT.

This clone was recorded once. V usage is TRBV11-3 and J usage is TRBJ2-7, with 15 bases fitting TRBD2. This CDR3 is 18 amino acids long. Germline assignment: CDR1 SGHNT and CDR2 YENEEA. The J segment lost 3 bases and the V segment lost 1 base, leaving 7 bases of the junction unmatched. CDR3 region: CASSLGTSGGAVVYEQYF. The CDR3 DNA reads as TGTGCCAGCAGCTTAGGGACTAGCGGGGGGGCCGTTGTCTACGAGCAGTACTTC.

The chain couples TRBV10-3 to TRBJ1-5; 7 bases line up with TRBD1. Trimming cost V 5 bases and J 8 bases; bases outside gene matches: 6. The germline gives CDR1 ENHRY, CDR2 SYGVKD. The CDR3 has 13 residues. CDR3 nucleotide sequence: TGTGCCATCAGTCGGGACAGCCTGGAGCCCCAGCATTTT. This encodes CAISRDSLEPQHF.